A selection of T cell receptor beta chains follows, all from one sample in a study of T cell repertoires in cytomegalovirus infection. TCRdb re-analysed the reads in MiXCR, keeping a single row per CDR3 protein. In the table there are about 680,000 distinct CDR3 sequences, 24% of which are singletons. Sequencing was performed on CD8+ T cells from PBMCs. The receptors here all came from a human donor in good health (CMV status not recorded). Some clones in this sample may be carry-over from other donors' samples. Both conserved end residues are part of each CDR3.

j_call | v_call | cdr3_aa
TRBJ2-1 | TRBV7-8 | CASSQGLAGPSYNEQFF
TRBJ2-2 | TRBV5-6 | CASSLAGASGPNTGELFF
TRBJ2-3 | TRBV10-3 | CAIRERGTLNTDTQYF
TRBJ1-1 | TRBV28 | CVSSLGTEAFF
TRBJ1-5 | TRBV6-2/TRBV6-3 | CASSSQGEQPRHF
TRBJ2-4 | TRBV12-5 | CASGLLPADLIAKNIQYF
TRBJ2-3 | TRBV12-3/TRBV12-4 | CASSQQGSTDTQYF
TRBJ2-1 | TRBV7-2 | CASSFLGLDNEQFF
TRBJ2-1 | TRBV20-1 | CSARSTSVTYNEQFF
TRBJ2-1 | TRBV7-6 | CDSSLKDSPYNEQFF
TRBJ2-7 | TRBV7-6 | CASSPPRGSYEQYF
TRBJ2-3 | TRBV6-8 | CASSYFEGTRDTQYF
TRBJ2-5 | TRBV19 | CASSIWVSGETQYF
TRBJ1-5 | TRBV6-2/TRBV6-3 | CASSYSMDYANQPQHF
TRBJ2-1 | TRBV20-1 | CSAREPQDVYNEQFF
TRBJ1-2 | TRBV7-9 | CASSFRVDYTF
TRBJ2-1 | TRBV5-1 | CASSLVRGPYNEQFF
TRBJ2-3 | TRBV7-9 | CASSLGGLQITRTDTQYF
TRBJ1-1 | TRBV7-6 | CASSLAAYENTEAFF
TRBJ2-3 | TRBV28 | CASTGQTGGEDTLYF
TRBJ1-2 | TRBV2 | CASSEATQDPIIGYTF
TRBJ2-1 | TRBV6-2/TRBV6-3 | CASSYIAGGRSEQFF
TRBJ2-1 | TRBV7-7 | CASSLAREDEQFF
TRBJ1-1 | TRBV6-6 | CASRGGRGTEAFF
TRBJ2-4 | TRBV5-4 | CASSHRTGTDKNIQYF
TRBJ2-1 | TRBV12-3/TRBV12-4 | CASSPKSWPGDEQFF
TRBJ1-3 | TRBV15 | CATSRDGDPGRGGNTIYF
TRBJ2-5 | TRBV12-3/TRBV12-4 | CASQGIEETQYF
TRBJ2-2 | TRBV14 | CASSQGRTLGELFF
TRBJ1-2 | TRBV7-2 | CASRTGVGYTF
TRBJ2-4 | TRBV20-1 | CSATYDRTAKNIQYF
TRBJ2-7 | TRBV13 | CASSLGPANLGPEQYF
TRBJ2-6 | TRBV14 | CASSPSLGGANVLTF
TRBJ2-3 | TRBV5-4 | CASIPFGLAGGPSTDTQYF
TRBJ1-1 | TRBV14 | CASSLYRGVEAFF
TRBJ1-5 | TRBV6-1 | CASSVEGVQPQHF
TRBJ2-1 | TRBV4-1 | CASSQPLTGSPHNEQFF
TRBJ1-3 | TRBV2 | CASSAYQGSTIYF
TRBJ2-5 | TRBV12-5 | CVSEPQGPQEKETQYF
TRBJ1-2 | TRBV14 | CASSQGRTYGYTF
TRBJ2-3 | TRBV7-2 | CASSMDRLTDTQYF
TRBJ1-1 | TRBV20-1 | CSAPEQSPGATEAFF
TRBJ2-4 | TRBV14 | CASSQGYNIQYF
TRBJ1-1 | TRBV5-1 | CASSLVTGTEAFF
TRBJ1-5 | TRBV25-1 | CASSSGTENQPQHF